Here is one TCR beta chain with its context. This entry comes from a study of blood T cell repertoires in COVID-19. At the level of the study: Samples representing acute and convalescent COVID-19 were sourced from the United States, Italy and Spain. T cells, B-cell-depleted T cells, or PBMCs provided the cDNA or gDNA that served as material.

Original methodology: Amplification of reference gene primers was used by the study to estimate nucleated cell counts. This table comes from immunoSEQ multiplex PCR, and its TCRdb copy is limited to in-frame clones, with some not included. V, J and clone size are those of that table, while D and trimming were read from the DNA. The table lists some 220,000 clones, 60% to 85% of them singletons. This CDR3 has 12 amino acids. Germline V lookup: CDR1 SGHRS, CDR2 YFSETQ. Deletions cut 5 bases from V and 4 bases from J, with 10 bases between. The chain combines TRBV5-1 with TRBJ2-7, with a possible D match to TRBD1 (5 bases). The receptor comes from a woman aged 70 to 79 with acute or convalescent COVID-19. Sequences were obtained from peripheral blood. In DNA, the CDR3 is TGCGCCAGCAGACAGGCCCATTACGAGCAGTACTTC. Translated: CASRQAHYEQYF.